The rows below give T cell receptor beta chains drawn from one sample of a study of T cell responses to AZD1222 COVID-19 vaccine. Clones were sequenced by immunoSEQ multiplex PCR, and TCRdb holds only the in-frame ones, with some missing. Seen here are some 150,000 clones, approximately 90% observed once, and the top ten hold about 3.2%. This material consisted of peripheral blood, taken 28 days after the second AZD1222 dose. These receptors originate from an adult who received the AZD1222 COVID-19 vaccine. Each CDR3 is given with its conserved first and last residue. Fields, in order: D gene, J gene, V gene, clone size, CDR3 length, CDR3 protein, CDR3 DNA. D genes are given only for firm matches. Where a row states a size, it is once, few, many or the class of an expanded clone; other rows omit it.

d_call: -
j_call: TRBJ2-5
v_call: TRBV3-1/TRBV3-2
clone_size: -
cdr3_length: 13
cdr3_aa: CASSPGLEETQYF
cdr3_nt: TGTGCCAGCAGCCCCGGACTGGAAGAGACCCAGTACTTC

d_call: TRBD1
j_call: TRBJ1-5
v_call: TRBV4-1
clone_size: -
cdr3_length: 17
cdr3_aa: CASSQVSPGTGIQPQHF
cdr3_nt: TGCGCCAGCAGCCAAGTCTCTCCCGGGACAGGGATACAGCCCCAGCATTTT

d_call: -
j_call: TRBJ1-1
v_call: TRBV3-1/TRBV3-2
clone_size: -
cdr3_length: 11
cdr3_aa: CASSGGGSAFF
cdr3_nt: TGTGCCAGCAGCGGCGGTGGGTCCGCTTTCTTT

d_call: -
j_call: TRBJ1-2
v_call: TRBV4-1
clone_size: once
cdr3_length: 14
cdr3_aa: CASSQARGSYGYTF
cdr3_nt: TGCGCCAGCAGCCAAGCGCGGGGGAGCTATGGCTACACCTTC

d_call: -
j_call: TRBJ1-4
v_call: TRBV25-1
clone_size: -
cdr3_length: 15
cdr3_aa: CASSEVQGPNEKLFF
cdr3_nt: TGTGCCAGCAGTGAAGTTCAGGGTCCTAATGAAAAACTGTTTTTT

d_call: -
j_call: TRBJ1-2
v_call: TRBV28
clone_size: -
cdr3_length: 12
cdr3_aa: CASSFKGYGYTF
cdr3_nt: TGTGCCAGCAGTTTTAAAGGCTATGGCTACACCTTC

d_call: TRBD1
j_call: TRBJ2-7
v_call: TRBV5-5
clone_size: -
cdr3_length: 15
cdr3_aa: CASSRGQGVTYEQYF
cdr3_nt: TGTGCCAGCAGTCGAGGACAGGGGGTCACCTACGAGCAGTACTTC

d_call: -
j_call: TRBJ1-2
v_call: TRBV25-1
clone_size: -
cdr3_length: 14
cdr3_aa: CASSAQGIGYGYTF
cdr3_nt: TGTGCCAGCAGTGCCCAGGGTATAGGCTATGGCTACACCTTC

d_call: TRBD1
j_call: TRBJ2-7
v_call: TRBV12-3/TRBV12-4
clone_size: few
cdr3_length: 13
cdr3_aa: CASSLGQADEQYF
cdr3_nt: TGTGCCAGCAGTTTGGGACAGGCTGACGAGCAGTACTTC

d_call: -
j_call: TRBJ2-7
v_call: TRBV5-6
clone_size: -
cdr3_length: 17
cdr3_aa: CASSLFRLAAFSYEQYF
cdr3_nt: TGTGCCAGCAGCTTGTTTCGCTTGGCCGCCTTCTCCTACGAGCAGTACTTC

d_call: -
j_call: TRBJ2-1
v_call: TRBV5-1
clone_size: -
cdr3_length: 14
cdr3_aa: CASSHPTGHNEQFF
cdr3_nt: TGCGCCAGCAGCCACCCTACAGGGCACAATGAGCAGTTCTTC

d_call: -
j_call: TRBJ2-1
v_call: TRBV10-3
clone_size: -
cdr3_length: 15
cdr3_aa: CAISLLGSSYNEQFF
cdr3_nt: TGTGCCATCAGCCTGTTGGGGAGCTCCTACAATGAGCAGTTCTTC

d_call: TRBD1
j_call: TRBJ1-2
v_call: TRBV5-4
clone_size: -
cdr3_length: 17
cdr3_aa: CASRPGGTQASNYGYTF
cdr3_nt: TGTGCCAGCAGGCCAGGGGGGACACAGGCGTCTAACTATGGCTACACCTTC

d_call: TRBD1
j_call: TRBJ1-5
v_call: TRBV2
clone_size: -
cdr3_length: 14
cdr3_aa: CASSDRGIGQPQHF
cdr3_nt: TGTGCCAGCAGCGACAGGGGAATAGGTCAGCCCCAGCATTTT

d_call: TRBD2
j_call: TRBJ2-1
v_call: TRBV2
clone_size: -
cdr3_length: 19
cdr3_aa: CASSRLAGGPEIFYDEQFF
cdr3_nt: TGTGCCAGCAGCCGACTAGCGGGAGGGCCCGAGATATTTTATGATGAGCAGTTCTTC

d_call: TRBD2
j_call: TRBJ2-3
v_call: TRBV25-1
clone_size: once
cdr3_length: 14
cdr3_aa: CASSWGGSTDTQYF
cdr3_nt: TGTGCCAGCAGTTGGGGGGGGAGCACAGATACGCAGTATTTT

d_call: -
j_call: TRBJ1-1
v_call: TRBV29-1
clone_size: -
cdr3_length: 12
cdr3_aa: CSAGHMNTEAFF
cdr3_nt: TGCAGCGCGGGACACATGAACACTGAAGCTTTCTTT

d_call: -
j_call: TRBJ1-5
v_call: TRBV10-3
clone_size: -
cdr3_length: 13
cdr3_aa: CAISLQGNQPQHF
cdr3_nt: TGTGCCATCAGCCTACAAGGGAATCAGCCCCAGCATTTT

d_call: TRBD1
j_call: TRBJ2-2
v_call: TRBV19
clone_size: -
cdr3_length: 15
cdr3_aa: CASSPRQGYTGELFF
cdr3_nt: TGTGCCAGTAGTCCACGACAGGGGTACACCGGGGAGCTGTTTTTT

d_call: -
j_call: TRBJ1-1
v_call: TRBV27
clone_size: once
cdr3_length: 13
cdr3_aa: CASGPGTRTEAFF
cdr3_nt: TGTGCCAGCGGCCCAGGGACTAGGACTGAAGCTTTCTTT

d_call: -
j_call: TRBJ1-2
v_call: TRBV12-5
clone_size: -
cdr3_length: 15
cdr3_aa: CASALRGRGEHGYTF
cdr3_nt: TGTGCTAGTGCGTTAAGGGGTAGGGGGGAACATGGCTACACCTTC

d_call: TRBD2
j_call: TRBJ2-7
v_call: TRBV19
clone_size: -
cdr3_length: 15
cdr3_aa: CASSIGGREVLEQYF
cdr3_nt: TGTGCCAGTAGTATAGGGGGGCGGGAGGTACTCGAGCAGTACTTC

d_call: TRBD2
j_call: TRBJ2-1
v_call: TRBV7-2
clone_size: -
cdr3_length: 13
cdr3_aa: CASSFGLAGEQFF
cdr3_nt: TGTGCCAGCAGCTTCGGACTAGCGGGTGAGCAGTTCTTC

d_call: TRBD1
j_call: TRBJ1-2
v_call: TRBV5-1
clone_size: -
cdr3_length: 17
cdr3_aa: CASSPVRGRQGNYGYTF
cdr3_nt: TGCGCCAGCAGCCCGGTGAGGGGGCGCCAAGGAAACTATGGCTACACCTTC

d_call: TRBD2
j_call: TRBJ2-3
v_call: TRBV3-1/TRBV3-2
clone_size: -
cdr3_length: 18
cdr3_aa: CASRGLAGAKGSTDTQYF
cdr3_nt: TGTGCCAGCAGGGGACTAGCGGGAGCCAAAGGGAGCACAGATACGCAGTATTTT

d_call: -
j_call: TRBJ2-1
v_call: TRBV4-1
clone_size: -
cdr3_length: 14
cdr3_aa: CASSMGSSYNEQFF
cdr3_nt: TGCGCCAGCAGTATGGGATCGTCCTACAATGAGCAGTTCTTC

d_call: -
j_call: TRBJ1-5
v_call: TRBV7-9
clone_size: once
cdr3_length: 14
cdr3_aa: CASSVGSGNQPQHF
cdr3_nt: TGTGCCAGCAGCGTAGGGTCAGGCAATCAGCCCCAGCATTTT

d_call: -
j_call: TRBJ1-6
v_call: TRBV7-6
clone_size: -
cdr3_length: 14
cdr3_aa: CASSLGTANSPLHF
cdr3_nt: TGTGCCAGCAGCTTAGGGACGGCAAATTCACCCCTCCACTTT

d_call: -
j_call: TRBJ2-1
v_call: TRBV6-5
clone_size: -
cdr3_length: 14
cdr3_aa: CASRSPASYNEQFF
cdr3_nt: TGTGCCAGCAGAAGTCCTGCCTCCTACAATGAGCAGTTCTTC

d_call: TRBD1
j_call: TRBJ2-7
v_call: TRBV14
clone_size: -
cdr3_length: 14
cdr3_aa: CASSPTGQLYEQYF
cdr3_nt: TGTGCCAGCAGCCCTACGGGACAGCTTTACGAGCAGTACTTC

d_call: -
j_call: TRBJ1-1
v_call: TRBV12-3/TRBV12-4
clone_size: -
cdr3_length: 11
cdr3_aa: CASSSGGEAFF
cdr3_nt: TGTGCCAGCAGTTCGGGGGGTGAAGCTTTCTTT